This T cell receptor (beta chain) is drawn from a study of cytomegalovirus exposure and HLA in healthy donors. Regarding the study as a whole: The study flagged fewer than 200 TCR beta chains as cytomegalovirus-associated. The majority of TCR sequences were rare, yet some public TCRs appeared in many donors.

The PCR used 60 Vbeta and 13 Jbeta primers. Using immunoSEQ multiplex PCR, the repertoire was profiled, and TCRdb retains in-frame clones only, with some absent. The table records 150,000 to 200,000 clones, roughly four fifths of them present only once. The CDR3 totals 14 residues. Germline-derived CDR1 and CDR2 are MNHNS and SASEGT. With 7 bases removed from V and 1 base from J, the gap between germline ends came to 11 bases. This clone was seen a few times. Its antigen remains unidentified. The sample consisted of PBMCs. This sequence originates from a man between 25 and 39 years old in good health and CMV-seronegative. The rearrangement links TRBV6-1 to TRBJ2-4; D might be TRBD1 (5 bases). The CDR3 DNA reads as TGTGCCAGCACCAGGGAAAGCGCCAAAAACATTCAGTACTTC. Translated, it gives CASTRESAKNIQYF.